This is a list of T cell receptor beta chains from one sample in a study of T cell changes during pregnancy in multiple sclerosis. The data were produced by immunoSEQ multiplex PCR, yet TCRdb's version contains in-frame clones alone and is incomplete. The top ten clones hold around 0.25% of a sample with roughly 48,000 clones, approximately 92% of them seen once. The sample was CD4+ T cells from peripheral blood mononuclear cells, taken in the third trimester of pregnancy. All receptors come from a female donor with multiple sclerosis, enrolled in a pregnancy study. CDR3s include the opening cysteine and the closing phenylalanine or tryptophan. A D gene is named only where the DNA matches it firmly. Clone size is stated in some rows and not others, as once, few, many or a class when expanded.

abundance: .
j_gene: TRBJ1-5
v_gene: TRBV11-2
d_gene: .
CDR3nt: TGTGCCAGCAGCCGAAGTAGCAGCAATCAGCCCCAGCATTTT
CDR3aa: CASSRSSSNQPQHF

abundance: .
j_gene: TRBJ1-5
v_gene: TRBV6-6
d_gene: .
CDR3nt: TGTGCCAGCAGTCGCCCAACAGGGAGCAATCAGCCCCAGCATTTT
CDR3aa: CASSRPTGSNQPQHF

abundance: few
j_gene: TRBJ2-2
v_gene: TRBV29-1
d_gene: .
CDR3nt: TGCAGCGTTGAAGGTAGACTCCCCACCGGGGAGCTGTTTTTT
CDR3aa: CSVEGRLPTGELFF

abundance: .
j_gene: TRBJ2-7
v_gene: TRBV5-6
d_gene: TRBD1
CDR3nt: TGTGCCAGCAGCTTGTTCCAGGGGGCTTACGAGCAGTACTTC
CDR3aa: CASSLFQGAYEQYF

abundance: .
j_gene: TRBJ1-1
v_gene: TRBV19
d_gene: .
CDR3nt: TGTGCCAGTACCATGGGAGCTAGGATGAACACTGAAGCTTTCTTT
CDR3aa: CASTMGARMNTEAFF

abundance: once
j_gene: TRBJ2-3
v_gene: TRBV5-1
d_gene: .
CDR3nt: TGCGCCAGTCAGGACATCAGCACAGATACGCAGTATTTT
CDR3aa: CASQDISTDTQYF

abundance: .
j_gene: TRBJ2-1
v_gene: TRBV11-2
d_gene: .
CDR3nt: TGTGCCAGCAGTTCGGCTAGCGTCATGGGGCAGTTCTTC
CDR3aa: CASSSASVMGQFF

abundance: .
j_gene: TRBJ2-2
v_gene: TRBV5-4
d_gene: TRBD1
CDR3nt: TGTGCCAGCAGCTCCCGGGACAGGGAAACCGGGGAGCTGTTTTTT
CDR3aa: CASSSRDRETGELFF

abundance: .
j_gene: TRBJ2-6
v_gene: TRBV7-2
d_gene: .
CDR3nt: TGTGCCAGCAGCTCTCATCGACCGGGGGCTGGGGCCAACGTCCTGACTTTC
CDR3aa: CASSSHRPGAGANVLTF

abundance: .
j_gene: TRBJ2-7
v_gene: TRBV5-4
d_gene: TRBD1
CDR3nt: TGTGCCAGCAGGTTGGACAGGCCCCCCGGGGAGCAGTACTTC
CDR3aa: CASRLDRPPGEQYF

abundance: .
j_gene: TRBJ1-1
v_gene: TRBV2
d_gene: .
CDR3nt: TGTGCCAGCAGTGTGGGAGGGGGGCGCGGGGCTGAAGCTTTCTTT
CDR3aa: CASSVGGGRGAEAFF

abundance: once
j_gene: TRBJ2-4
v_gene: TRBV7-2
d_gene: TRBD2
CDR3nt: TGTGCCAGCAGCCCGGTAGCGGGACCAAGCATTCAGTACTTC
CDR3aa: CASSPVAGPSIQYF

abundance: .
j_gene: TRBJ2-1
v_gene: TRBV27
d_gene: TRBD2
CDR3nt: TGTGCCAGCAGTTTATTTTGGGTAGCGGGGCAGTCCTACAATGAGCAGTTCTTC
CDR3aa: CASSLFWVAGQSYNEQFF

abundance: .
j_gene: TRBJ1-1
v_gene: TRBV5-1
d_gene: TRBD1
CDR3nt: TGCGCCAGCAGCTCTGACAGGGCCCACACTGAAGCTTTCTTT
CDR3aa: CASSSDRAHTEAFF

abundance: .
j_gene: TRBJ1-4
v_gene: TRBV2
d_gene: TRBD1
CDR3nt: TGTGCCAGCAGTTCCGGGACAGGGGATGAAAAACTGTTTTTT
CDR3aa: CASSSGTGDEKLFF

abundance: .
j_gene: TRBJ2-7
v_gene: TRBV5-1
d_gene: TRBD2
CDR3nt: TGCGCCAGCAGCTACCGGGGGGGGGCTGACCCCCTGAGCTCCTACGAGCAGTACTTC
CDR3aa: CASSYRGGADPLSSYEQYF

abundance: .
j_gene: TRBJ1-2
v_gene: TRBV5-4
d_gene: TRBD1
CDR3nt: TGTGCCAGCAGCCCGCCGGGACAGAACTATGGCTACACCTTC
CDR3aa: CASSPPGQNYGYTF

abundance: .
j_gene: TRBJ1-1
v_gene: TRBV6-6
d_gene: .
CDR3nt: TGTGCCAGCAGGCTCCTGGGGGCGAGCACTGAAGCTTTCTTT
CDR3aa: CASRLLGASTEAFF

abundance: .
j_gene: TRBJ1-2
v_gene: TRBV4-1
d_gene: TRBD1
CDR3nt: TGCGCCAGCAGCCAATTTCACTCAGGGGGCAACTATGGCTACACCTTC
CDR3aa: CASSQFHSGGNYGYTF

abundance: .
j_gene: TRBJ2-6
v_gene: TRBV4-2
d_gene: .
CDR3nt: TGTGCCAGCAGCCACCCACAGAGCTCTGGGGCCAACGTCCTGACTTTC
CDR3aa: CASSHPQSSGANVLTF

abundance: .
j_gene: TRBJ1-1
v_gene: TRBV6-5
d_gene: .
CDR3nt: TGTGCCTCAAGGGGGGGGAAGAACACTGAAGCTTTCTTT
CDR3aa: CASRGGKNTEAFF

abundance: .
j_gene: TRBJ2-2
v_gene: TRBV19
d_gene: .
CDR3nt: TGTGCCAGTACTAAGAGAACCACCGGGGAGCTGTTTTTT
CDR3aa: CASTKRTTGELFF

abundance: .
j_gene: TRBJ1-5
v_gene: TRBV18
d_gene: .
CDR3nt: TGTGCCAGCTCATCCGAGGACAGTCAGATTCAGCCCCAGCATTTT
CDR3aa: CASSSEDSQIQPQHF

abundance: .
j_gene: TRBJ2-4
v_gene: TRBV20-1
d_gene: TRBD1
CDR3nt: TGCAGTGCCACAGGGGTCGGCATTCAGTACTTC
CDR3aa: CSATGVGIQYF